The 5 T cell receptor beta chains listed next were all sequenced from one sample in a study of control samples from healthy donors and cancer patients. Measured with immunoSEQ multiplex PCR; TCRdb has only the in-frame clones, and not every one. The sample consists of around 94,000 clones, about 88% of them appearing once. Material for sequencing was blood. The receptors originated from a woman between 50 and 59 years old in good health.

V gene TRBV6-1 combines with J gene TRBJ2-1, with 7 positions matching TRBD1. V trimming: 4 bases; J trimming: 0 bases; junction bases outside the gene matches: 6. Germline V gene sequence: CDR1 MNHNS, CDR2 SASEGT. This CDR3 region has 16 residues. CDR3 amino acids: CASSARDSRSYNEQFF. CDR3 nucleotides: TGTGCCAGCAGTGCCCGGGACAGCCGCTCCTACAATGAGCAGTTCTTC.

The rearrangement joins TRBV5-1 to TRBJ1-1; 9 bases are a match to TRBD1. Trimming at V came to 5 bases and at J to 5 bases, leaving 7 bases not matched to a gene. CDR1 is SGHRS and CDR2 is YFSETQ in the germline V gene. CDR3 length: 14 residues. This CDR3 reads CASRTGTGRTEAFF. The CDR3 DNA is TGCGCCAGCAGAACCGGGACAGGGCGAACTGAAGCTTTCTTT.

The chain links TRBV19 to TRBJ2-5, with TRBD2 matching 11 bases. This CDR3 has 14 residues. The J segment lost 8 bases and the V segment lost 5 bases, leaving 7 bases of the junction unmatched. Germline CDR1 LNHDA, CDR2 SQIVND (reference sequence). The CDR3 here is CASSALAGGRTQYF. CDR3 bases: TGTGCCAGTAGTGCCCTAGCGGGGGGCAGAACCCAGTACTTC.

The CDR3 DNA sequence: TGTGCCAGCAGCCTCGGACAGGCGGAGACCCAGTACTTC. This encodes CASSLGQAETQYF. This sequence joins TRBV7-3 and TRBJ2-5; 7 nucleotides agree with TRBD1. V shed 5 bases and J 5 bases; nucleotides not matched to a gene: 5. Germline V gene data show CDR1 as SGHTA and CDR2 as FQGTGA. The CDR3 runs 13 residues.

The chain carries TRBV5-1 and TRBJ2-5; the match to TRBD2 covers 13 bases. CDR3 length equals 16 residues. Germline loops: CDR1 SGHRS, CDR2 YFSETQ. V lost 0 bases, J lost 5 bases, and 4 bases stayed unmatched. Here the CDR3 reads CASSLGGLAGLETQYF. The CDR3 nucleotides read TGCGCCAGCAGCTTGGGGGGACTAGCGGGGTTGGAGACCCAGTACTTC.